These 18 T cell receptor beta chains were sequenced from one sample in a study of CD8 T cells in ankylosing spondylitis. Whole-study results and caveats: Blood of patients with ankylosing spondylitis appeared to be characterized by a TCR beta motif of eight highly homologous variants.

TCRdb re-analysed the 5' RACE reads in MiXCR, keeping a single row per CDR3 protein. Of fewer than 550,000 distinct CDR3 sequences listed, approximately 5% are singletons. For these TCRs, the target antigens are not known. The sequencing sample was made of blood, either unsorted or a sorted T cell fraction (not recorded which). The receptor set was obtained from a male donor with ankylosing spondylitis.

The chain has TRBV6-2 or TRBV6-3 and TRBJ1-1; D is unresolved. The length of the CDR3 is 15 residues. The germline gives CDR1 MNHEY, CDR2 SVGEGT. V lost 4 bases and J lost 11, with 23 bases in between. CDR3 nucleotide sequence: TGTGCCAGCAGTTTTGACCACCTCGGGAATTGGATGGCTTTCTTT. It encodes CASSFDHLGNWMAFF.

The CDR3 nucleotides are TGCGCCAGCAGCTTGGGGGACCTAAGGCCCATTCAGTACTTC. Protein sequence: CASSLGDLRPIQYF. The chain has TRBV5-1 and TRBJ2-4; D might be TRBD1 or TRBD2, each matching 5 bases. The germline V gene encodes CDR1 SGHRS and CDR2 YFSETQ. With 0 bases removed from V and 9 bases from J, the gap between germline ends came to 13 bases. The CDR3 contains 14 residues.

This clonotype was seen at least ten times. The chain combines TRBV20-1 with TRBJ2-7; D call uncertain. The CDR3 extends over 13 amino acids. CDR1 and CDR2 (germline): DFQATT, SNEGSKA (reference sequence). V dropped 3 bases and J dropped 0 bases, with 9 bases sitting between them. DNA of the CDR3: TGCAGTGCTAGCTGGCTAGACTCCTACGAGCAGTACTTC. Translation gives CSASWLDSYEQYF.

This clonotype was counted at least ten times. This chain uses TRBV20-1 with TRBJ1-1; D is ambiguous. The V gene's germline CDR1 is DFQATT and CDR2 SNEGSKA (reference sequence). The CDR3 is made up of 14 amino acids. V lost 0 bases and J lost 1, with 9 bases in between. The CDR3 region has the DNA TGCAGTGCTAGAGATTCACGGACGAACACTGAAGCTTTCTTT. Its translation is CSARDSRTNTEAFF.

This clonotype appeared many times. The V gene is TRBV14, the J gene TRBJ2-3, with no clear D. CDR1 and CDR2 from the germline V gene are SGHDN and FVKESK. This CDR3 is 14 amino acids long. V lost 8 bases to trimming and J lost 1 base, with 13 bases between them. This CDR3 reads CASAPRGGTDTQYF. The CDR3, as DNA: TGTGCCAGCGCGCCCAGAGGCGGCACAGATACGCAGTATTTT.

This clonotype has at least ten counts. The chain carries TRBV7-9 and TRBJ1-1; no definite D call. The germline V and J ends were trimmed by 0 bases and 7 bases, with 15 bases remaining between them. This CDR3 contains 15 residues. Per germline, CDR1 SEHNR and CDR2 FQNEAQ (reference sequence). In DNA, the CDR3 is TGTGCCAGCAGCTTAGCCCCGGCCGGGAGAAATGAAGCTTTCTTT. Translated, it gives CASSLAPAGRNEAFF.

This clonotype was found many times. The V call is TRBV7-2, the J call TRBJ2-1; possibly TRBD1 for D (6 bases). CDR1 is SGHTA and CDR2 is FQGNSA in the germline V gene. CDR3 length: 13 amino acids. V dropped 6 bases and J dropped 0 bases, with 6 bases sitting between them. This chain's CDR3 is CASRGASYNEQFF. CDR3 nucleotide sequence: TGTGCCAGCAGGGGGGCCTCCTACAATGAGCAGTTCTTC.

This clonotype was counted at least ten times. The chain has TRBV7-9 and TRBJ1-6; 7 bases are a match to TRBD1. The V gene's germline CDR1 is SEHNR and CDR2 FQNEAQ (reference sequence). The CDR3 contains 14 residues. The V gene end was trimmed by 4 bases and the J gene end by 8 bases; junction bases not matched to a gene: 5. CDR3 in DNA: TGTGCCAGCAGCTACGGGACAGTATATTCACCCCTCCACTTT. Amino acid sequence: CASSYGTVYSPLHF.

This clonotype appeared many times. The V and J genes are TRBV20-1 and TRBJ2-2; 8 bases map to TRBD1. Germline V lookup: CDR1 DFQATT, CDR2 SNEGSKA (reference sequence). The CDR3 length is 16 residues. V lost 5 bases to trimming and J lost 4 bases; unmatched junction nucleotides: 12. CDR3 protein: CSAPRRDRGFTGELFF. The CDR3 region has the DNA TGCAGTGCTCCAAGAAGAGACAGGGGTTTCACCGGGGAGCTGTTTTTT.

This clonotype was seen ten or more times. The chain employs TRBV7-2 and TRBJ2-1; unclear D gene. Germline values: CDR1 SGHTA, CDR2 FQGNSA. This CDR3 has 13 amino acids. V dropped 0 bases and J dropped 11 bases, with 11 bases sitting between them. The CDR3 sequence is CASSLASRNKQFF. CDR3 in DNA: TGTGCCAGCAGCTTAGCGTCCCGGAACAAGCAGTTCTTC.

In this sample, this clonotype turned up many times. This sequence joins TRBV24-1 and TRBJ1-2; tentatively, D is TRBD1 (5 bases). CDR1 and CDR2 from the germline V gene are KGHDR and SFDVKD. Trimming removed 3 bases at V and 7 bases at J, with 11 bases between. The CDR3 covers 13 residues. The CDR3 sequence: CATSDTQGSGYTF. CDR3 nucleotides: TGTGCCACCAGTGATACCCAGGGAAGTGGCTACACCTTC.

This clonotype was detected many times. The chain combines TRBV20-1 with TRBJ2-5, with D tentatively TRBD1 (6 bases). The CDR3 is 15 amino acids. V shed 0 bases and J shed 7 bases, with 18 bases lying between them. Germline V gene lookup returns CDR1 DFQATT and CDR2 SNEGSKA (reference sequence). The DNA for the CDR3 is TGCAGTGCTAGAGACCCACAGGGCCCGGGGACGACCCAGTACTTC. Translating gives CSARDPQGPGTTQYF.

This clonotype was seen ten or more times. This chain's CDR3 is CASSPRLATQTQYF. The DNA for the CDR3 is TGTGCCAGCAGCCCCCGACTAGCGACGCAGACCCAGTACTTC. The chain links TRBV7-2 to TRBJ2-5; 8 positions agree with TRBD2. The CDR3 covers 14 residues. The ends lost 5 bases at V and 6 bases at J; junction bases unmatched: 8. CDR1 SGHTA and CDR2 FQGNSA come from the germline V gene.

This clonotype was seen at least ten times. The chain carries TRBV15 and TRBJ2-5, with unresolved D. The length of the CDR3 is 12 residues. V was trimmed by 1 base and J by 5 bases, leaving 5 bases between them. Germline lookup yields CDR1 LNHNV and CDR2 YYDKDF (reference sequence). CDR3 residues: CATSRAMETQYF. CDR3 nucleotide sequence: TGTGCCACCAGCAGAGCAATGGAGACCCAGTACTTC.

The V and J genes are TRBV20-1 and TRBJ2-5, with 11 positions matching TRBD2. This CDR3 has 14 amino acids. The V segment lost 2 bases and the J segment 9 bases; nucleotides outside the gene matches: 8. CDR1 is DFQATT and CDR2 is SNEGSKA in the germline V gene (reference sequence). In nucleotides, the CDR3 is TGCAGTGCTAGATATACGACTAGCGGGGCCCCCCAGTACTTC. This sequence encodes CSARYTTSGAPQYF.

In its sample, this clonotype was seen a few times. The chain carries TRBV29-1 and TRBJ2-3, with D perhaps TRBD2 (5 bases). Germline CDR1 is SQVTM and CDR2 is ANQGSEA. This CDR3 spans 12 amino acids. The ends were cut back, 5 bases at V and 4 bases at J, with 10 bases in the middle. CDR3 DNA: TGCAGCGTTCGGCTAGCAGCAGATACGCAGTATTTT. This translates into CSVRLAADTQYF.

Ten or more counts support this clonotype. V gene TRBV6-2 or TRBV6-3 combines with J gene TRBJ2-7; TRBD2 matches 7 bases. Germline CDR1 reads MNHEY; CDR2 reads SVGEGT. Trimming cost V 2 bases and J 2 bases; bases outside gene matches: 9. CDR3 length: 16 amino acids. The CDR3 sequence: CASSYIYGTIAYEQYF. The CDR3 DNA is TGTGCCAGCAGTTACATTTACGGGACTATCGCCTACGAGCAGTACTTC.

This clonotype was observed a handful of times. The chain recombines TRBV18 with TRBJ1-6; 8 bases are a match to TRBD1. V shed 2 bases, J shed 8 bases, and the junction held 8 bases outside the gene matches. The germline V gene encodes CDR1 KGHSH and CDR2 LQKENI. The CDR3 covers 16 residues. The CDR3 nucleotides read TGTGCCAGCTCACCAGCGACAGGGGTGTCATATTCACCCCTCCACTTT. Amino acids: CASSPATGVSYSPLHF.